Presented here are 15 T cell receptor beta chains from one specimen sequenced in a study of blood T cell repertoires in COVID-19. Sequencing was performed with immunoSEQ multiplex PCR; in TCRdb, only in-frame clones are kept and a portion is missing. Of 200,000 to 250,000 clones in the sample, about 86% were seen once. The specimen sequenced was peripheral blood. All receptors derive from a woman aged 60-70 years with acute or convalescent COVID-19.

The sample holds a few counts of this clone. The V and J genes are TRBV3-1 (or the pseudogene TRBV3-2) and TRBJ2-1; 7 bases match TRBD1. CDR1 is LGHDT, CDR2 YNNKEL, per germline (reference sequence). Trimming removed 3 bases from V and 5 bases from J; junction bases left unmatched: 7. CDR3 size: 15 residues. The CDR3 region is CASSHRDREDNEQFF. CDR3 DNA sequence: TGTGCCAGCAGCCATAGGGACAGAGAGGACAATGAGCAGTTCTTC.

The chain uses TRBV7-2 and TRBJ1-2; TRBD1 matches at 8 bases. The CDR3 totals 15 residues. With 1 base clipped from V and 2 bases from J, the junction kept 3 bases outside the gene matches. CDR1 is SGHTA and CDR2 is FQGNSA in the germline V gene. CDR3 in amino acids: CASSLVGQGNYGYTF. For the CDR3, the DNA is TGTGCCAGCAGCTTAGTCGGACAGGGCAACTATGGCTACACCTTC. Complete variable domain (other parts from reference TRBV7-2 and TRBJ1-2): GAGVSQSPSNKVTEKGKDVELRCDPISGHTALYWYRQSLGQGLEFLIYFQGNSAPDKSGLPSDRFSAERTGGSVSTLTIQRTQQEDSAVYLCASSLVGQGNYGYTFGSGTRLTVV.

The V gene is TRBV5-8, the J gene TRBJ2-7, with 8 positions matching TRBD1. CDR1 is SGHTS, CDR2 YDEGEE, per germline. The CDR3 is 14 residues long. V shed 0 bases and J 2 bases; nucleotides not matched to a gene: 1. The CDR3 is CASSLGTGTYEQYF. In DNA, the CDR3 is TGTGCCAGCAGCTTGGGGACAGGGACCTACGAGCAGTACTTC.

J is TRBJ2-2 and V is TRBV5-1, with 8 bases fitting TRBD2. The CDR3 loop spans 18 amino acids. Germline CDR1 SGHRS, CDR2 YFSETQ. V shed 1 base, J shed 1 base, and the junction held 9 bases outside the gene matches. The CDR3 loop reads CASSLYFSAGGNTGELFF. The CDR3 DNA follows: TGCGCCAGCAGCTTGTACTTTTCGGCGGGGGGGAACACCGGGGAGCTGTTTTTT.

V usage is TRBV19 and J usage is TRBJ1-2; D ambiguous. The CDR3 consists of 14 residues. Germline V lookup: CDR1 LNHDA, CDR2 SQIVND (reference sequence). V lost 6 bases and J 0 bases, leaving 11 bases between the germline ends. This chain's CDR3 is CASSPSTANYGYTF. Written as DNA, the CDR3 is TGTGCCAGTAGCCCGAGTACAGCTAACTATGGCTACACCTTC.

This chain connects TRBV28 to TRBJ1-2; tentatively, D is TRBD1 (6 bases). V lost 7 bases and J lost 12, with 18 bases in between. The CDR3 loop spans 12 amino acids. Germline V lookup: CDR1 MDHEN, CDR2 SYDVKM. CDR3 DNA: TGTGCCAGCACAGGGGACGTCTCTATTAACACCTTC. Its translation is CASTGDVSINTF.

The rearrangement uses TRBV28 and TRBJ1-1, with a possible D match to TRBD1 (6 bases). The germline V and J ends were trimmed by 6 bases and 1 base, with 18 bases remaining between them. CDR1 and CDR2 (germline): MDHEN, SYDVKM. The CDR3 totals 16 residues. This CDR3 is CASSSIRFRGNTEAFF. The CDR3 bases are TGTGCCAGCAGCAGTATCCGCTTCAGGGGGAACACTGAAGCTTTCTTT.

The rearrangement joins TRBV19 to TRBJ1-2; D is ambiguous. Trimming shortened V by 3 bases and J by 6 bases, and 17 bases separated the two germline ends. CDR3 length equals 15 residues. In germline, CDR1 is LNHDA, CDR2 SQIVND (reference sequence). The chain's CDR3 is CASSIIVWQVHGYTF. Written as DNA, the CDR3 is TGTGCCAGTAGTATCATAGTATGGCAGGTCCATGGCTACACCTTC.

The V call is TRBV18, the J call TRBJ1-1; 8 bases map to TRBD1. This CDR3 spans 16 amino acids. Germline CDR1 reads KGHSH; CDR2 reads LQKENI. Trimming at V came to 3 bases and at J to 4 bases, leaving 10 bases not matched to a gene. The CDR3 protein is CASSPLQGAVSTEAFF. CDR3 DNA sequence: TGTGCCAGCTCACCCCTCCAGGGGGCAGTCTCCACTGAAGCTTTCTTT.

The V gene is TRBV19, the J gene TRBJ1-4; 11 positions agree with TRBD1. Trimming cost V 6 bases and J 6 bases; bases outside gene matches: 3. The CDR3 runs 14 residues. Germline CDR1 LNHDA, CDR2 SQIVND (reference sequence). The CDR3 nucleotides are TGTGCCAGTAGCCGGGGACAGGGGGATGAAAAACTGTTTTTT. It specifies CASSRGQGDEKLFF.

This chain connects TRBV5-1 to TRBJ2-5; 8 bases line up with TRBD2. The germline V gene encodes CDR1 SGHRS and CDR2 YFSETQ. With 4 bases clipped from V and 11 bases from J, the junction kept 10 bases outside the gene matches. This CDR3 region has 13 residues. The CDR3 loop reads CASSPSGGALQYF. The CDR3, as DNA: TGCGCCAGCAGCCCCTCGGGGGGGGCCCTTCAGTACTTC.

The rearrangement joins TRBV7-6 to TRBJ1-4; D is ambiguous. V dropped 0 bases and J dropped 0 bases, with 11 bases sitting between them. The CDR3 length is 17 residues. Germline CDR1 SGHVS, CDR2 FNYEAQ. CDR3 sequence: CASSLASREATNEKLFF. In DNA form, the CDR3 reads TGTGCCAGCAGCTTAGCGAGTCGGGAAGCAACTAATGAAAAACTGTTTTTT.

V usage is TRBV2 and J usage is TRBJ2-2; 10 nucleotides match TRBD1. The length of the CDR3 is 16 residues. Germline V gene data show CDR1 as SNHLY and CDR2 as FYNNEI. The J segment lost 5 bases and the V segment lost 4 bases, leaving 7 bases of the junction unmatched. CDR3 sequence: CASSVSGTGVTGELFF. The CDR3 DNA reads TGTGCCAGCAGTGTGTCCGGGACAGGGGTTACCGGGGAGCTGTTTTTT.

V usage is TRBV6-5 and J usage is TRBJ1-2; TRBD1 aligns across 7 bases. After removal of 7 bases from V and 6 bases from J, the junction contained 5 bases not matched to a gene. This CDR3 region has 12 residues. The germline gives CDR1 MNHEY, CDR2 SVGAGI. The CDR3 loop reads CASTGGSDGYTF. The DNA for the CDR3 is TGTGCCAGCACAGGGGGGAGTGATGGCTACACCTTC.

The V and J genes are TRBV18 and TRBJ2-4; the match to TRBD1 covers 11 bases. Germline CDR1 KGHSH, CDR2 LQKENI. With V trimmed by 0 bases and J by 6 bases, 1 base remained unmatched. This CDR3 has 15 residues. CDR3 DNA sequence: TGTGCCAGCTCACCACCGGGACAGGGGGGAAACATTCAGTACTTC. Protein product: CASSPPGQGGNIQYF.